The rows below give T cell receptor beta chains drawn from one sample of a study of blood T cells in healthy people across ages. In TCRdb, the 5' RACE reads were re-called with MiXCR into one record per CDR3 protein. The table records some 1,800,000 distinct CDR3 sequences, approximately 40% of them present only once. Sequencing input: blood. These TCRs come from a human donor in good health. CDR3s include the opening cysteine and the closing phenylalanine or tryptophan. A D gene is named only where the DNA matches it firmly. For some rows the clone size is stated as once, few or many, or as a class when expanded; others skip it.

V	size	D	J	CDR3	DNA
TRBV12-3/TRBV12-4	.	.	TRBJ1-4	CASSLTRRSGEKLFF	TGTGCCAGCAGTTTGACGCGGAGGTCAGGTGAAAAACTGTTTTTT
TRBV4-3	few	TRBD1	TRBJ1-1	CASLGQGNTEAFF	TGCGCCAGCTTGGGACAGGGGAACACTGAAGCTTTCTTT
TRBV20-1	.	.	TRBJ1-6	CSARVRLWPLHF	TGCAGTGCTAGAGTCCGCCTTTGGCCCCTCCACTTT
TRBV28	.	.	TRBJ1-2	CASCGLDGYTF	TGTGCCAGCTGTGGGCTCGATGGCTACACCTTC
TRBV24-1	.	.	TRBJ2-1	CATSDIGGKYNEQFF	TGTGCCACCAGTGATATCGGGGGAAAATACAATGAGCAGTTCTTC
TRBV11-2	.	.	TRBJ2-7	CASSLFLTDYEQYF	TGTGCCAGCAGCTTATTTCTAACAGACTACGAGCAGTACTTC
TRBV27	.	TRBD1	TRBJ2-1	CASSQDRGFYNEQFF	TGTGCCAGCAGTCAGGACAGGGGCTTTTACAATGAGCAGTTCTTC
TRBV14	.	.	TRBJ1-1	CASSLLGDPGTEAFF	TGTGCCAGCAGCTTGTTGGGGGACCCAGGGACTGAAGCTTTCTTT
TRBV29-1	.	TRBD1	TRBJ2-7	CSVGRGQVGEQYF	TGCAGCGTTGGTAGGGGACAGGTAGGCGAGCAGTACTTC
TRBV11-2	.	.	TRBJ2-7	CASSLGHPSTYEQYF	TGTGCCAGCAGCTTGGGACACCCTTCAACCTACGAGCAGTACTTC
TRBV12-3/TRBV12-4	.	.	TRBJ1-4	CASSILREKLFF	TGTGCCAGCAGTATCCTACGGGAAAAACTGTTTTTT
TRBV7-9	.	.	TRBJ2-3	CASSFVPTGTDTQYF	TGCGCCAGCAGCTTTGTTCCAACTGGCACAGATACGCAGTATTTT
TRBV27	.	.	TRBJ2-3	CASSLGAGLADTQYF	TGTGCCAGCAGTTTGGGCGCGGGGTTGGCAGATACGCAGTATTTT
TRBV18	.	.	TRBJ2-5	CASSPRSRGPGETQYF	TGTGCCAGCTCACCCCGGAGCAGGGGCCCTGGGGAGACCCAGTACTTC
TRBV4-3	few	.	TRBJ1-2	CASSQGRTNYGYTF	TGCGCCAGCAGCCAAGGACGGACTAACTATGGCTACACCTTC
TRBV19	once	.	TRBJ2-5	CASSIGHGQETQYF	TGTGCCAGTAGTATAGGCCACGGGCAAGAGACCCAGTACTTC
TRBV20-1	few	TRBD2	TRBJ2-4	CSAPTSGVVLEEQYF	TGCAGTGCCCCTACTAGCGGGGTAGTGCTGGAGGAGCAGTACTTC
TRBV20-1	few	.	TRBJ2-1	CSATTGPVHNEQFF	TGCAGTGCAACTACAGGGCCCGTTCACAATGAGCAGTTCTTC
TRBV5-1	.	.	TRBJ2-1	CASSRGTLHNEQFF	TGCGCCAGCAGCCGAGGGACGTTACACAATGAGCAGTTCTTC
TRBV7-9	few	.	TRBJ2-7	CASTGGGEQYF	TGTGCCAGCACCGGCGGCGGCGAGCAGTACTTC
TRBV7-3	.	TRBD2	TRBJ2-5	CASSLTAGAGETQYF	TGTGCCAGCAGCTTAACAGCGGGGGCGGGGGAGACCCAGTACTTC
TRBV28	.	.	TRBJ2-3	CASSHPGVPTDTQYF	TGTGCCAGCAGCCACCCCGGGGTCCCCACAGATACGCAGTATTTT
TRBV20-1	.	TRBD1	TRBJ2-5	CSASTGEQGETQYF	TGCAGTGCTAGCACAGGGGAGCAGGGGGAGACCCAGTACTTC
TRBV29-1	few	.	TRBJ1-1	CSVEGPSRGHMNTEAFF	TGCAGCGTTGAGGGCCCCTCCAGGGGTCACATGAACACTGAAGCTTTCTTT
TRBV20-1	.	.	TRBJ2-1	CSANLEGNEQFF	TGCAGTGCGAATCTAGAGGGCAATGAGCAGTTCTTC
TRBV20-1	.	TRBD1	TRBJ1-2	CSASPGQTTAGYTF	TGCAGTGCTAGTCCGGGACAGACTACCGCAGGCTACACCTTC
TRBV27	few	.	TRBJ2-1	CASSPVNQYNEQFF	TGTGCCAGCAGTCCCGTGAATCAATACAATGAGCAGTTCTTC
TRBV5-1	.	TRBD1	TRBJ2-7	CASSLLTGGDEQYF	TGCGCCAGCAGCTTGCTGACAGGGGGCGACGAGCAGTACTTC
TRBV5-1	.	TRBD1	TRBJ2-3	CASSLEGTGSPDTQYF	TGCGCCAGCAGCTTGGAAGGGACAGGGTCCCCAGATACGCAGTATTTT
TRBV9	.	.	TRBJ1-5	CASSSTGTINQPQHF	TGTGCCAGCAGCTCAACAGGGACAATCAATCAGCCCCAGCATTTT
TRBV6-2/TRBV6-3	few	.	TRBJ2-1	CASSYSSGPFYNEQFF	TGTGCCAGCAGTTACTCCTCCGGACCCTTCTACAATGAGCAGTTCTTC
TRBV6-1	.	.	TRBJ1-5	CASSEYLVWAGTQPQHF	TGTGCCAGCAGTGAATATTTAGTATGGGCAGGCACTCAACCCCAGCATTTT
TRBV6-5	.	.	TRBJ2-4	CASSSELTQGRRKQYF	TGTGCCAGCAGTTCGGAATTGACGCAGGGAAGACGCAAGCAGTACTTC
TRBV4-3	few	TRBD2	TRBJ2-7	CASSQDSGDGEGPYEQYF	TGCGCCAGCAGCCAAGATAGTGGAGACGGGGAGGGGCCCTACGAGCAGTACTTC
TRBV6-2/TRBV6-3	.	.	TRBJ2-3	CASSSDPYTDTQYF	TGTGCCAGCAGCTCGGACCCTTACACAGATACGCAGTATTTT
TRBV20-1	.	.	TRBJ2-5	CSAGDTWGETQYF	TGCAGTGCTGGGGACACCTGGGGAGAGACCCAGTACTTC
TRBV6-5	.	TRBD2	TRBJ2-1	CASSSGSRGGYNEQFF	TGTGCCAGCAGCTCTGGCTCGCGGGGGGGTTACAATGAGCAGTTCTTC
TRBV7-9	once	TRBD2	TRBJ2-7	CASSPNGVGTRGNEQYF	TGTGCCAGCAGCCCCAACGGGGTCGGGACTAGGGGTAATGAGCAGTACTTC
TRBV10-3	few	TRBD1	TRBJ1-2	CAISDPQGAEYGYTF	TGTGCCATCAGTGACCCACAGGGGGCTGAGTATGGCTACACCTTC
TRBV9	.	TRBD2	TRBJ2-7	CASSAGSLAASSYEQYF	TGTGCCAGCAGCGCAGGCTCGCTAGCGGCAAGCTCCTACGAGCAGTACTTC